This TCR beta chain emerged from a study of identical twins. Whole-study results and caveats: Findings came from cross-sectional statistics, without long-term follow-up of donors.

It was template switching that added a universal primer site, and there were unique molecular identifiers on the cDNA. One entry per CDR3 protein results from TCRdb running MiXCR on the 5' RACE reads. The table lists about 890,000 distinct CDR3 sequences, 9% to 15% of them singletons. V lost 4 bases, J lost 1 base, and 13 bases lay in between. The CDR3 covers 15 residues. This clonotype was recorded many times. The antigen is not known. In addition, the sample was reused for a study of yellow fever vaccine responses in identical twins. That work contributes: Twins' vaccine T cell response reportedly seemed partly convergent, partly personalized.

The TCR sequence derives from a woman between 18 and 29 years old in good health. The V and J genes are TRBV12-3 or TRBV12-4 and TRBJ1-1; D possibly corresponds to TRBD1 (5 bases). The sample taken for sequencing was PBMCs. CDR3 in DNA: TGTGCCAGCAGTTGGAGGGGATCGAGGAACACTGAAGCTTTCTTT. Translation: CASSWRGSRNTEAFF.